This TCR beta chain comes out of a study of blood T cell repertoires in COVID-19. Study context: Samples representing acute and convalescent COVID-19 were sourced from the United States, Italy and Spain. The analysed material was cDNA or gDNA that came from T cells, B-cell-depleted T cells, or PBMCs.

Original processing methods: The authors estimated nucleated cell counts from reference gene primer amplification. Profiled with immunoSEQ multiplex PCR; TCRdb holds only in-frame clones, not every one. V and J calls and clone size are copied from that table; D and trimming were computed from the DNA. The top ten hold 3% to 3.5% of the sample, which has 130,000 to 150,000 clones, just under 85% seen once. The germline V gene has CDR1 SGHTA and CDR2 FQGTGA. The CDR3 covers 12 residues. The V end was cut by 2 bases, the J end by 8 bases, with 7 bases between. This TCR came from a woman aged 80 or over with acute or convalescent COVID-19. Sequences were obtained from peripheral blood. The V gene is TRBV7-3, the J gene TRBJ2-1, with a possible D match to TRBD1 (5 bases). Here the CDR3 DNA reads TGTGCCAGCAGCTTACAGGGCTATGAGCAGTTCTTC. Translating gives CASSLQGYEQFF.